This T cell receptor (beta chain) was sequenced in a study of T cells in Graves' hyperthyroidism and ophthalmopathy. Study results and caveats: The model forecast ophthalmopathy, anticipating it by a median around 6.9 months before onset.

Those with hyperthyroidism were 18 to 65 years old, newly diagnosed, and ill for under 2 months. Exclusions: uncontrolled infection, other autoimmune disease, pregnancy, lactation. The TCR beta CDR3 regions underwent amplification using RNA transcripts as the source. Initially, a first-round RT-PCR of the TCR CDR3 employed the HTBI primer set. Each CDR3 protein is one row after TCRdb ran MiXCR on the multiplex PCR reads. This table has hundreds of thousands of distinct CDR3 sequences, roughly 25% appearing once. This clonotype was counted ten times or more. What it binds is unknown. This clonotype was obtained from a man between 45 and 60 years old with Graves' hyperthyroidism. Material for sequencing was blood.

The CDR3 nucleotides are TGCGCCAGCAGCTTGGATGGTCAGCCCCAGCATTTT. Protein: CASSLDGQPQHF. V and J are TRBV5-1 and TRBJ1-5, with D unresolved. Trimming removed 0 bases from V and 6 bases from J, with 4 bases in between. The V gene's germline CDR1 is SGHRS and CDR2 YFSETQ. The CDR3 sequence is 12 residues long. Complete variable domain (other parts from reference TRBV5-1 and TRBJ1-5): KAGVTQTPRYLIKTRGQQVTLSCSPISGHRSVSWYQQTPGQGLQFLFEYFSETQRNKGNFPGRFSGRQFSNSRSEMNVSTLELGDSALYLCASSLDGQPQHFGDGTRLSIL.